One sample yielded the 24 T cell receptor beta chains listed below, sequenced in a study of human T cells and chemical hapten exposure. TCRdb redid the calling of the RACE reads with MiXCR, one entry per CDR3 protein. The sample has about 30,000 distinct CDR3 sequences; approximately 5.8% are singletons. Documented time point: patch test 3, about 24 weeks after DPC sensitization. The treatment was: therapeutic diphenylcyclopropenone sensitization with weekly scalp DPC. The input for sequencing was whole blood, taken in connection with sensitization to the hapten diphenylcyclopropenone (DPC). Source of these receptors: a man younger than 40 with alopecia areata. Some clones in this sample may be carry-over from other donors' samples.

This clonotype was recorded many times. The gene calls are TRBV27 and TRBJ1-2; a possible D gene is TRBD1 (6 bases). With 4 bases removed from V and 6 bases from J, the gap between germline ends came to 27 bases. This CDR3 is 18 amino acids long. The germline V gene has CDR1 MNHEY and CDR2 SMNVEV (reference sequence). In nucleotides, the CDR3 is TGTGCCAGCAGTTGGGGGGGCAGGGCCACCAGTGGGATCCATGGCTACACCTTC. Translated: CASSWGGRATSGIHGYTF.

The table lists this clonotype with many counts. The rearrangement links TRBV6-1 to TRBJ2-3; a weak D match, TRBD2 (6 bases). The germline V gene has CDR1 MNHNS and CDR2 SASEGT. Trimming took 2 bases from V and 1 from J, leaving 13 bases between them. The CDR3 is 16 amino acids. In DNA, the CDR3 is TGTGCCAGCAGTGAATACGGGGAGGTTGGCACAGATACGCAGTATTTT. The encoded protein is CASSEYGEVGTDTQYF.

There are many counts of this clonotype. As DNA, the CDR3 is TGTGCCAGCAGGGGGGCCGGGCCGGGACTAGCGGGATTTTTCGATGAGCAGTTCTTC. As protein: CASRGAGPGLAGFFDEQFF. The chain combines TRBV5-4 with TRBJ2-1; 13 nucleotides line up with TRBD2. The CDR3 extends over 19 amino acids. Germline trimming cut 5 bases from V and 8 bases from J; bases unmatched to any gene: 19. CDR1 is SGHNT, CDR2 YYREEE, per germline (reference sequence).

At least ten counts were recorded for this clonotype. V is TRBV7-9 and J is TRBJ2-2; D uncertain. This CDR3 is built from 16 residues. Germline loops: CDR1 SEHNR, CDR2 FQNEAQ (reference sequence). The ends were cut back, 3 bases at V and 3 bases at J, with 14 bases in the middle. CDR3 loop: CASSFNKYEDTGELFF. DNA for the CDR3: TGTGCCAGCAGCTTTAATAAGTATGAGGACACCGGGGAGCTGTTTTTT.

This clonotype showed up many times. The chain couples TRBV20-1 to TRBJ1-1, with D maybe TRBD1 (5 bases). Trimming took 7 bases from V and 4 from J, leaving 10 bases between them. CDR3 size: 11 residues. Germline V gives CDR1 DFQATT, CDR2 SNEGSKA (reference sequence). The CDR3 reads CSVGGGTEAFF. CDR3 bases: TGCAGTGTTGGGGGGGGCACTGAAGCTTTCTTT.

This clonotype has at least ten counts. Written as DNA, the CDR3 is TGTGCCAGCACCAATCTAGATACGCAGTATTTT. This sequence encodes CASTNLDTQYF. The chain employs TRBV12-3 or TRBV12-4 and TRBJ2-3; the D is unclear. The CDR3 spans 11 residues. V lost 7 bases to trimming and J lost 5 bases, with 7 bases between them.

This clonotype was seen repeatedly, ten times or more. The CDR3, as DNA: TGCAGTGCTAGAGATCAGGGACAGCCCCTGAATAATTCACCCCTCCACTTT. It yields the protein CSARDQGQPLNNSPLHF. V and J are TRBV20-1 and TRBJ1-6, with 7 nucleotides matching TRBD1. The ends lost 0 bases at V and 5 bases at J; junction bases unmatched: 10. The CDR3 loop spans 17 amino acids. The V gene's germline CDR1 is DFQATT and CDR2 SNEGSKA (reference sequence).

This clonotype was seen many times. V is TRBV4-3 and J is TRBJ2-5, with TRBD1 matching over 7 bases. The length of the CDR3 is 15 residues. CDR1 and CDR2 from the germline V gene are LGHNA and YSLEER. The junction had 7 bases not matched to a gene; V was cut back by 1 base and J by 5 bases. CDR3 protein: CASSQGDRVLETQYF. The CDR3 coding sequence is TGCGCCAGCAGCCAAGGCGACAGGGTGCTGGAGACCCAGTACTTC.

At least ten counts were recorded for this clonotype. CDR3 coding DNA: TGTGCCAGCAGCTTACGGACAGAACAAGAGACCCAGTACTTC. The encoded protein is CASSLRTEQETQYF. The gene calls are TRBV7-2 and TRBJ2-5, with D possibly TRBD1 on 6 matching bases. CDR1 is SGHTA and CDR2 is FQGNSA in the germline V gene. The ends were cut back, 2 bases at V and 2 bases at J, with 9 bases in the middle. The length of the CDR3 is 14 residues.

This clonotype was found many times. This chain connects TRBV7-9 to TRBJ2-1; TRBD2 matches at 11 bases. The length of the CDR3 is 14 residues. CDR1 and CDR2 from the germline V gene are SEHNR and FQNEAQ (reference sequence). Unmatched junction bases numbered 12, after V lost 6 bases and J lost 14 bases. The CDR3 DNA follows: TGTGCCAGCAGATCCCAACTAGCGGGGGTCGGGGAGTTCTTC. Amino acids: CASRSQLAGVGEFF.

This clonotype has a count of ten or more. J is TRBJ2-5 and V is TRBV20-1; 10 nucleotides align to TRBD1. With V trimmed by 1 base and J by 5 bases, 7 bases remained unmatched. Looked up from germline, CDR1 is DFQATT and CDR2 is SNEGSKA (reference sequence). This CDR3 region has 15 residues. This CDR3 is CSARGDRGWGETQYF. In nucleotides, the CDR3 is TGCAGTGCTAGAGGGGACAGGGGTTGGGGTGAGACCCAGTACTTC.

This clonotype was detected ten times or more. This chain links TRBV11-2 with TRBJ1-3; no reliable D call. V was pared by 1 base and J by 4 bases, with 11 bases between. Germline V lookup: CDR1 SGHAT, CDR2 FQNNGV. CDR3 size: 15 residues. CDR3 DNA: TGTGCCAGCAGCTTAGTAGAAGCCATCGGAAACACCATATATTTT. Translation gives CASSLVEAIGNTIYF. Using reference TRBV11-2 and TRBJ1-3 for the parts outside the CDR3, the full variable domain is EAGVAQSPRYKIIEKRQSVAFWCNPISGHATLYWYQQILGQGPKLLIQFQNNGVVDDSQLPKDRFSAERLKGVDSTLKIQPAKLEDSAVYLCASSLVEAIGNTIYFGEGSWLTVV.

The chain has TRBV7-2 and TRBJ2-3, with TRBD1 identical over 7 bases. The CDR3 has 15 amino acids. With V trimmed by 5 bases and J by 2 bases, 7 bases remained unmatched. Germline V lookup: CDR1 SGHTA, CDR2 FQGNSA. The CDR3 nucleotides are TGTGCCAGCAGCCCTTACAGGGGAAACACAGATACGCAGTATTTT. It translates to CASSPYRGNTDTQYF.

This clonotype was observed many times. Here the CDR3 reads CASSLVGIEKETQYF. DNA of the CDR3: TGCGCCAGCAGCTTGGTGGGCATCGAGAAAGAGACCCAGTACTTC. This chain joins TRBV5-1 and TRBJ2-5; D call uncertain. From germline, CDR1 is SGHRS and CDR2 YFSETQ. Between the trimmed V and J ends, which lost 0 bases and 3 bases, there was a span of 12 bases. This CDR3 is built from 15 residues. Drawing the rest from reference TRBV5-1 and TRBJ2-5, the complete variable domain is KAGVTQTPRYLIKTRGQQVTLSCSPISGHRSVSWYQQTPGQGLQFLFEYFSETQRNKGNFPGRFSGRQFSNSRSEMNVSTLELGDSALYLCASSLVGIEKETQYFGPGTRLLVL.

Many counts were recorded for this clonotype. This chain joins TRBV6-2 or TRBV6-3 and TRBJ2-3; possibly TRBD1 for D (6 bases). Germline-derived CDR1 and CDR2 are MNHEY and SVGEGT. Between the trimmed V and J ends, which lost 2 bases and 0 bases, there was a span of 12 bases. The length of the CDR3 is 16 residues. CDR3 nucleotide sequence: TGTGCCAGCAGTTACGTCCCAGGGGCTAGCACAGATACGCAGTATTTT. This encodes CASSYVPGASTDTQYF.

This clonotype was observed at least ten times. The chain joins TRBV6-2 or TRBV6-3 to TRBJ1-6; TRBD1 matches at 11 bases. Germline lookup yields CDR1 MNHEY and CDR2 SVGEGT. The ends lost 5 bases at V and 9 bases at J; junction bases unmatched: 9. This CDR3 region has 16 residues. CDR3 amino acids: CASSQPSGTGGSPLHF. As DNA, the CDR3 is TGTGCCAGCAGTCAACCCTCCGGGACAGGGGGTTCACCCCTCCACTTT.

There are many counts of this clonotype. The chain employs TRBV6-6 and TRBJ1-2; no clear D. CDR3 length: 14 amino acids. In germline, CDR1 is MNHNY, CDR2 SVGAGI (reference sequence). Deletions cut 6 bases from V and 3 bases from J, with 14 bases between. This CDR3 is CASSVTGLYYGYTF. CDR3 nucleotides: TGTGCCAGCAGCGTTACCGGGCTATACTATGGCTACACCTTC.

The chain employs TRBV7-2 and TRBJ2-2; 8 bases fit TRBD1. V shed 3 bases and J 5 bases; nucleotides not matched to a gene: 2. The CDR3 extends over 14 amino acids. From germline, CDR1 is SGHTA and CDR2 FQGNSA. The CDR3 loop is CASSLQGATGELFF. The CDR3 DNA reads as TGTGCCAGCAGCTTGCAGGGGGCGACCGGGGAGCTGTTTTTT.

In its sample, this clonotype was seen many times. The CDR3 DNA is TGTGCCAGCAGTCCCTCGACCGTGGTAAATTCACCCCTCCACTTT. Encoded protein: CASSPSTVVNSPLHF. This sequence joins TRBV12-3 or TRBV12-4 and TRBJ1-6; D ambiguous. This CDR3 has 15 residues. V lost 5 bases to trimming and J lost 7 bases, with 15 bases between them.

Ten or more counts support this clonotype. The genes are TRBV6-2 or TRBV6-3 and TRBJ2-4; perhaps TRBD1 as D (6 bases). This CDR3 has 15 residues. Trimming pared 3 bases from V and 3 bases from J, leaving 12 bases between. Per the germline V gene, CDR1 is MNHEY and CDR2 is SVGEGT. The CDR3 spells CASSYQQGNKNIQYF. The CDR3 DNA is TGTGCCAGCAGTTATCAACAGGGAAACAAAAACATTCAGTACTTC.

This clonotype was recorded at least ten times. The genes are TRBV7-9 and TRBJ1-4; no clear D. CDR1 is SEHNR, CDR2 FQNEAQ, per germline (reference sequence). The CDR3 length is 14 residues. V was trimmed by 6 bases and J by 6 bases, leaving 14 bases between them. The CDR3 loop is CASRGGQVHEKLFF. The CDR3 bases are TGTGCCAGCAGGGGTGGTCAAGTCCATGAAAAACTGTTTTTT. Using reference TRBV7-9 and TRBJ1-4 for the parts outside the CDR3, the full variable domain is DTGVSQNPRHKITKRGQNVTFRCDPISEHNRLYWYRQTLGQGPEFLTYFQNEAQLEKSRLLSDRFSAERPKGSFSTLEIQRTEQGDSAMYLCASRGGQVHEKLFFGSGTQLSVL.

In this sample, this clonotype turned up many times. The J gene is TRBJ1-5, the V gene TRBV27, with no clear D. This CDR3 spans 13 amino acids. V lost 5 bases and J 3 bases, leaving 8 bases between the germline ends. Germline CDR1 reads MNHEY; CDR2 reads SMNVEV (reference sequence). CDR3 nucleotides: TGTGCCAGCAGTCGGGATATCAATCAGCCCCAGCATTTT. Protein product: CASSRDINQPQHF.

This clonotype was observed many times. V usage is TRBV18 and J usage is TRBJ1-1; D call uncertain. Germline V gene sequence: CDR1 KGHSH, CDR2 LQKENI. The CDR3 spans 16 residues. V was pared by 0 bases and J by 0 bases, with 11 bases between. CDR3 loop: CASSPPFREVNTEAFF. CDR3 coding DNA: TGTGCCAGCTCACCACCGTTTAGGGAGGTGAACACTGAAGCTTTCTTT.

The chain employs TRBV15 and TRBJ1-1; TRBD1 is a possible D gene (5 bases). From germline, CDR1 is LNHNV and CDR2 YYDKDF (reference sequence). The CDR3 is 16 residues long. V dropped 0 bases and J dropped 5 bases, with 16 bases sitting between them. The CDR3 protein is CATSRDRQGLSTEAFF. The CDR3 DNA sequence: TGTGCCACCAGCAGAGATCGCCAGGGATTGAGTACTGAAGCTTTCTTT.